The 23 T cell receptor beta chains listed next were all sequenced from one sample in a study of type 1 and type 2 diabetes patients. The PCR template was genomic DNA. Amplification of the beta chain CDR3 used 30 forward and 13 reverse multiplex primers. TCRdb fed the multiplex PCR reads into MiXCR, producing one record per CDR3 protein. The repertoire has about 290,000 distinct CDR3 sequences, around 50% of them found once; the top ten carry roughly 13%. Source material: peripheral blood mononuclear cells (PBMCs). The receptors were gathered from a man aged 18-30 years with type 2 diabetes.

The rearrangement joins TRBV20-1 to TRBJ1-1; D unresolved. The germline V gene encodes CDR1 DFQATT and CDR2 SNEGSKA (reference sequence). This CDR3 has 13 amino acids. V was clipped by 1 base and J by 3 bases, with 9 bases between them. CDR3 bases: TGCAGTGCTAGAGGGGTTGATCACACTGAAGCTTTCTTT. Protein: CSARGVDHTEAFF.

The chain has TRBV2 and TRBJ1-5, with a tentative D call TRBD1 (5 bases). CDR3 length: 13 residues. V was clipped by 6 bases and J by 9 bases, with 15 bases between them. Germline loops: CDR1 SNHLY, CDR2 FYNNEI. Here the CDR3 DNA reads TGTGCCAGCAGATGGGACGGGCAGAGGCCCCAGCATTTT. Translation gives CASRWDGQRPQHF.

This chain uses TRBV7-2 with TRBJ2-4; D call uncertain. CDR1 is SGHTA and CDR2 is FQGNSA in the germline V gene. V lost 4 bases, J lost 0 bases, and 13 bases lay in between. The CDR3 covers 16 residues. CDR3 loop: CASSSKTALAKNIQYF. The CDR3 DNA sequence: TGTGCCAGCAGCTCGAAGACGGCCTTAGCCAAAAACATTCAGTACTTC.

The chain employs TRBV20-1 and TRBJ1-2; 7 bases are a match to TRBD1. The V gene end was trimmed by 5 bases and the J gene end by 6 bases; junction bases not matched to a gene: 9. Germline lookup yields CDR1 DFQATT and CDR2 SNEGSKA (reference sequence). This CDR3 comprises 13 residues. The CDR3 loop is CSAYNRGRNGYTF. The CDR3 bases are TGCAGTGCTTATAACAGGGGAAGGAATGGCTACACCTTC.

This clonotype was seen a handful of times. This chain uses TRBV6-6 with TRBJ1-2; D is unresolved. Germline V CDR1 and CDR2: MNHNY, SVGAGI (reference sequence). This CDR3 is built from 16 residues. Trimming cost V 6 bases and J 4 bases, with 21 bases left between them. DNA for the CDR3: TGTGCCAGCAGAACCGCAGCGCAAGCGTTGCCCTATGGCTACACCTTC. Its translation: CASRTAAQALPYGYTF.

The V call is TRBV20-1, the J call TRBJ1-2, with D perhaps TRBD1 (6 bases). The V end was cut by 3 bases, the J end by 5 bases, with 13 bases between. Looked up from germline, CDR1 is DFQATT and CDR2 is SNEGSKA (reference sequence). CDR3 length equals 13 residues. The DNA of the CDR3 is TGCAGTGCTAGTAACAGGGTCGGATATGGCTACACCTTC. Translated, it gives CSASNRVGYGYTF.

A word on this clonotype: This clone may be a read error of a much larger clone one base away. As the CDR3 is not closed by the conserved phenylalanine or tryptophan, this likely results from a read error. The V gene is TRBV10-3, the J gene TRBJ2-2; maybe TRBD1 (5 bases). The CDR3 contains 15 residues. Per germline, CDR1 ENHRY and CDR2 SYGVKD. The V gene lost 6 bases and the J gene lost 2 bases, with 13 bases spanning the gap. The DNA of the CDR3 is TGTGCCATCAGAGATTCGGACACAAACACCGGGGAGCTGTTTCTT. Protein: CAIRDSDTNTGELFL.

This clonotype was picked up many times. The chain employs TRBV15 and TRBJ1-2; D call uncertain. Trimming removed 0 bases from V and 2 bases from J, with 10 bases in between. Germline V gene data show CDR1 as LNHNV and CDR2 as YYDKDF (reference sequence). The CDR3 covers 15 residues. DNA of the CDR3: TGTGCCACCAGCAGAGACCGCAGAGACAACTATGGCTACACCTTC. This gives the protein CATSRDRRDNYGYTF.

In this sample, this clonotype turned up a few times. This chain links TRBV27 with TRBJ1-2, with TRBD1 matching 11 bases. Germline V gives CDR1 MNHEY, CDR2 SMNVEV (reference sequence). V shed 7 bases and J 8 bases; nucleotides not matched to a gene: 9. The CDR3 consists of 14 residues. CDR3 loop: CASKKDRGLHGYTF. The CDR3 DNA reads TGTGCCAGCAAGAAGGACAGGGGGCTTCACGGCTACACCTTC.

V gene TRBV5-1 combines with J gene TRBJ1-5, with D maybe TRBD1 (5 bases). Trimming pared 4 bases from V and 4 bases from J, leaving 15 bases between. Germline CDR1 is SGHRS and CDR2 is YFSETQ. This CDR3 has 15 amino acids. DNA for the CDR3: TGCGCCAGCAGCCCCGGGACGGCGGGTAATCAGCCCCAGCATTTT. Translation: CASSPGTAGNQPQHF. Variable domain in full (rest from reference TRBV5-1 and TRBJ1-5): KAGVTQTPRYLIKTRGQQVTLSCSPISGHRSVSWYQQTPGQGLQFLFEYFSETQRNKGNFPGRFSGRQFSNSRSEMNVSTLELGDSALYLCASSPGTAGNQPQHFGDGTRLSIL.

This clonotype has more than one count but fewer than ten. The rearrangement joins TRBV7-9 to TRBJ2-6; no clear D. Trimming shortened V by 3 bases and J by 1 base, and 7 bases separated the two germline ends. Germline V gene data show CDR1 as SEHNR and CDR2 as FQNEAQ (reference sequence). CDR3 length equals 15 residues. The CDR3: CASSLVSSGANVLTF. The CDR3, as DNA: TGTGCCAGCAGCTTGGTGAGTTCTGGGGCCAACGTCCTGACTTTC.

The chain uses TRBV9 and TRBJ2-1; D remains unclear. Trimming left V 0 bases short and J 7 bases short, with 17 bases between. The CDR3 spans 16 residues. CDR1 is SGDLS and CDR2 is YYNGEE in the germline V gene. The CDR3 DNA reads TGTGCCAGCAGCGTAGGTGCATTCCCTCGCCCGAATGAGCAGTTCTTC. Translated: CASSVGAFPRPNEQFF. Full variable domain (rest looked up from reference TRBV9 and TRBJ2-1): DSGVTQTPKHLITATGQRVTLRCSPRSGDLSVYWYQQSLDQGLQFLIQYYNGEERAKGNILERFSAQQFPDLHSELNLSSLELGDSALYFCASSVGAFPRPNEQFFGPGTRLTVL.

The rearrangement uses TRBV15 and TRBJ2-5; D is tentatively TRBD1 or TRBD2 (5 bases each). Trimming took off 0 bases at V and 5 bases at J, with 13 bases between the two ends. This CDR3 region has 15 residues. Germline loops: CDR1 LNHNV, CDR2 YYDKDF (reference sequence). The CDR3 is CATSREQGDGETQYF. The CDR3, as DNA: TGTGCCACCAGCAGAGAGCAAGGGGACGGTGAGACCCAGTACTTC.

This clonotype has only a few counts. The gene calls are TRBV19 and TRBJ2-7; 10 nucleotides align to TRBD1. This CDR3 is built from 14 residues. Germline CDR1 reads LNHDA; CDR2 reads SQIVND (reference sequence). V shed 5 bases and J 2 bases; nucleotides not matched to a gene: 3. CDR3 in amino acids: CASSRDRGTYEQYF. As DNA, the CDR3 is TGTGCCAGTAGTCGGGACAGGGGAACCTACGAGCAGTACTTC.

The chain links TRBV11-3 to TRBJ1-1, with D perhaps TRBD1 (6 bases). Trimming took off 5 bases at V and 7 bases at J, with 14 bases between the two ends. This CDR3 is 13 amino acids long. CDR1 and CDR2 (germline): SGHNT, YENEEA. CDR3 protein: CASSAGQLSEAFF. CDR3 sequence (DNA): TGTGCCAGCAGCGCAGGACAGCTTAGTGAAGCTTTCTTT.

In the case of this clonotype: One junction end does not reproduce the germline sequence, and a read error may be involved. CDR3 sequence: CASSEQGNEQFF. In DNA, the CDR3 is TGTGCCAGCAGTGAGCAGGGGAATGAGCAGTTCTTC. The chain carries TRBV10-3 and TRBJ2-1, with D possibly matching TRBD1 (6 bases). This CDR3 has 12 amino acids. CDR1 is ENHRY, CDR2 SYGVKD, per germline.

The chain recombines TRBV20-1 with TRBJ2-7; D call uncertain. CDR1 is DFQATT and CDR2 is SNEGSKA in the germline V gene (reference sequence). The ends were cut back, 3 bases at V and 0 bases at J, with 18 bases in the middle. This CDR3 contains 16 residues. CDR3 nucleotide sequence: TGCAGTGCTAGTGGGGTCGGATCCTCCAGCTCCTACGAGCAGTACTTC. This codes for CSASGVGSSSSYEQYF.

This rearrangement joins TRBV11-2 to TRBJ2-7; D unresolved. Trimming cost V 3 bases and J 0 bases, with 9 bases left between them. The CDR3 sequence is 14 residues long. Per germline, CDR1 SGHAT and CDR2 FQNNGV. The CDR3 DNA reads as TGTGCCAGCAGCTTGGGGAAAAGCTCCTACGAGCAGTACTTC. It yields the protein CASSLGKSSYEQYF.

This clonotype has ten or more counts. The gene calls are TRBV2 and TRBJ1-1; perhaps TRBD1 as D (5 bases). The germline CDR1 and CDR2 sequences are SNHLY and FYNNEI. The CDR3 extends over 13 amino acids. The V end was cut by 5 bases, the J end by 2 bases, with 9 bases between. The DNA for the CDR3 is TGTGCCAGCAGTCGGGACCCAAACACTGAAGCTTTCTTT. It yields the protein CASSRDPNTEAFF. Looking up the rest from reference TRBV2 and TRBJ1-1 gives the full variable domain: EPEVTQTPSHQVTQMGQEVILRCVPISNHLYFYWYRQILGQKVEFLVSFYNNEISEKSEIFDDQFSVERPDGSNFTLKIRSTKLEDSAMYFCASSRDPNTEAFFGQGTRLTVV.

V is TRBV20-1 and J is TRBJ1-2; D is possibly TRBD1 (5 bases). V lost 1 base and J 4 bases, leaving 10 bases between the germline ends. This CDR3 region has 13 residues. Germline lookup yields CDR1 DFQATT and CDR2 SNEGSKA (reference sequence). The CDR3 loop is CSARVRELYGYTF. Here the CDR3 DNA reads TGCAGTGCTAGAGTCAGGGAACTCTATGGCTACACCTTC.

This rearrangement joins TRBV19 to TRBJ1-1, with a tentative D call TRBD1 (5 bases). The germline V gene has CDR1 LNHDA and CDR2 SQIVND (reference sequence). CDR3 size: 17 residues. Trimming left V 3 bases short and J 3 bases short, with 20 bases between. The CDR3 coding sequence is TGTGCCAGTAGTATTTGGGCAGGGAGGTCAGGAGACACTGAAGCTTTCTTT. This sequence encodes CASSIWAGRSGDTEAFF.

CDR3 region: CSATTSGRPSTGELFF. CDR3 in DNA: TGCAGTGCAACGACTAGCGGGAGGCCCAGCACCGGGGAGCTGTTTTTT. V usage is TRBV20-1 and J usage is TRBJ2-2; 13 positions agree with TRBD2. Trimming cost V 6 bases and J 4 bases; bases outside gene matches: 8. CDR3 length equals 16 residues. Looked up from germline, CDR1 is DFQATT and CDR2 is SNEGSKA (reference sequence).

The rearrangement uses TRBV10-3 and TRBJ2-3; 9 bases agree with TRBD1. The V gene's germline CDR1 is ENHRY and CDR2 SYGVKD. The CDR3 consists of 12 residues. Trimming cost V 9 bases and J 5 bases; bases outside gene matches: 3. The CDR3 loop is CAIGQGKDTQYF. In DNA, the CDR3 is TGTGCCATTGGACAGGGGAAAGATACGCAGTATTTT.